This T cell receptor beta chain was captured by sequencing in a study of Ad26.COV2.S vaccination and SARS-CoV-2 variants. This table comes from immunoSEQ multiplex PCR, and its TCRdb copy is limited to in-frame clones, with some not included. The data show roughly 700,000 clones, 89% seen once. Regarding treatment: 15 to 20 received Ad26.COV2.S at low or high dose, single or two shots; roughly 5 received placebo; per-sample allocation not given. All samples were drawn on day 63, counting from the first vaccine or placebo injection. In Boston, the donor was an adult between 18-55 years of age. Ad26.COV2.S expressed prefusion-stabilized spike from the original Wuhan strain. Study-level points and caveats: Considerable breadth of spike-specific CD8+ and CD4+ T cell responses has reportedly been documented following vaccination. In TCR breadth and depth analyses, total T cell responses may have been underestimated.

Concerning this clone itself: Its target is not known.

The CDR3 sequence is 15 residues long. Germline V gene data show CDR1 as LGHNA and CDR2 as YSLEER. V dropped 1 base and J dropped 7; count of bases not matched to a gene: 5. The V call is TRBV4-3, the J call TRBJ1-4; TRBD1 matches at 8 bases. This sequence originates from a person between 18 and 65 years old who received the Ad26.COV2.S COVID-19 vaccine or a placebo. Here the sequenced sample was peripheral blood, taken in a trial of Ad26.COV2.S vaccine versus placebo. Here the CDR3 DNA reads TGCGCCAGCAGCCAAGGGCCGGGACAGGCTGAAAAACTGTTTTTT. This gives the protein CASSQGPGQAEKLFF.